This T cell receptor beta chain was observed in a study of cytotoxic CD8 clonotypes in ibrutinib-treated CLL. Germline-derived CDR1 and CDR2 are SGHRS and YFSETQ. V lost 3 bases, J lost 5 bases, and 14 bases lay in between. This CDR3 comprises 14 residues. Some clones are missing from TCRdb's copy, which holds only in-frame ones; the method was immunoSEQ multiplex PCR. The table includes several thousand clones, roughly 70% detected once. The V call is TRBV5-1, the J call TRBJ1-1; D might be TRBD1 (5 bases). The source is a human donor with chronic lymphocytic leukemia. The specimen was PBMCs, collected before ibrutinib treatment. CDR3 in DNA: TGCGCCAGCAGCTCCCAAGGGGTTAATACTGAAGCTTTCTTT. It yields the protein CASSSQGVNTEAFF. The complete variable domain, with remaining parts taken from reference TRBV5-1 and TRBJ1-1, reads KAGVTQTPRYLIKTRGQQVTLSCSPISGHRSVSWYQQTPGQGLQFLFEYFSETQRNKGNFPGRFSGRQFSNSRSEMNVSTLELGDSALYLCASSSQGVNTEAFFGQGTRLTVV.